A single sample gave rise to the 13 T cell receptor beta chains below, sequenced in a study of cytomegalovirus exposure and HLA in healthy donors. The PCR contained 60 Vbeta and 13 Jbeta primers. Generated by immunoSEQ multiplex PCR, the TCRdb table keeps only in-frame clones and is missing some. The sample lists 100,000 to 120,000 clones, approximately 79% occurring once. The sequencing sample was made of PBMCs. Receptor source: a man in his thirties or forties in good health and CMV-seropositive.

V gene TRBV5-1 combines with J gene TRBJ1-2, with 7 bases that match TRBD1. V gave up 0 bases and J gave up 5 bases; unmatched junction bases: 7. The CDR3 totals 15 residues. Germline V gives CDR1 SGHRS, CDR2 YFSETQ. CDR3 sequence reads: CASSLARGTEYGYTF. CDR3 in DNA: TGCGCCAGCAGCTTGGCCAGGGGGACGGAGTATGGCTACACCTTC.

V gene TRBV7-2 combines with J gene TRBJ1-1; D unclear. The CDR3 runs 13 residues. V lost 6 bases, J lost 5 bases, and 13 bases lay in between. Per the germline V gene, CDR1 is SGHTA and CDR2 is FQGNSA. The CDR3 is CASRRQAGTEAFF. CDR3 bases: TGTGCCAGCAGGAGACAAGCGGGGACTGAAGCTTTCTTT.

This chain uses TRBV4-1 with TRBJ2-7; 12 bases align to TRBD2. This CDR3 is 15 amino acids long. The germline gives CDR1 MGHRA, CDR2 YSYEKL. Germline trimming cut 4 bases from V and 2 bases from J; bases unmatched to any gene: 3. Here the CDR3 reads CASSPLAGGTYEQYF. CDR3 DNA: TGCGCCAGCAGCCCACTAGCGGGGGGAACCTACGAGCAGTACTTC.

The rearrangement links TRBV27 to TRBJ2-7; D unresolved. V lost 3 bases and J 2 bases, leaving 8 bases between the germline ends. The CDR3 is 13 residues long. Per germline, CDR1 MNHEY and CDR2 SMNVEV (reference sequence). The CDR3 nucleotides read TGTGCCAGCAGTTTGGTCGGTCCCTACGAGCAGTACTTC. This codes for CASSLVGPYEQYF.

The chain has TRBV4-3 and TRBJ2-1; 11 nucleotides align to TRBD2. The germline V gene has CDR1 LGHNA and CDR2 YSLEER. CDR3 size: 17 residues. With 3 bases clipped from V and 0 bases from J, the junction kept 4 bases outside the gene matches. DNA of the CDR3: TGCGCCAGCAGCCAGGTAGCGGGGGGGAGCTCCTACAATGAGCAGTTCTTC. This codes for CASSQVAGGSSYNEQFF.

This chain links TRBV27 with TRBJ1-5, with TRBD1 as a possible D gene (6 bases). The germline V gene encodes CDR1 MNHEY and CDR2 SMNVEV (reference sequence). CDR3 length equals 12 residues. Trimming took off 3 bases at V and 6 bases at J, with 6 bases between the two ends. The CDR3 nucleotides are TGTGCCAGCAGTTTCAGGGGTCAGCCCCAGCATTTT. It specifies CASSFRGQPQHF.

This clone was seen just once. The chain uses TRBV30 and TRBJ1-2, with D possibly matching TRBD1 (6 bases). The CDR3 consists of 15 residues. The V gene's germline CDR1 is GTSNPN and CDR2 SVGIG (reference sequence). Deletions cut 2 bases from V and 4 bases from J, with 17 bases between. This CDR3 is CAWSSYRVRAYGYTF. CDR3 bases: TGTGCCTGGAGTTCTTACAGGGTGAGGGCCTATGGCTACACCTTC.

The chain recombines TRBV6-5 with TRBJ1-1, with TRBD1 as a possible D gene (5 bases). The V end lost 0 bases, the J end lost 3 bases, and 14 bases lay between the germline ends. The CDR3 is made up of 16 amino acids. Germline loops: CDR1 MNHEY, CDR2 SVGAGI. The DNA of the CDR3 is TGTGCCAGCAGTTACTCGAAGGGGAGGTGGGACACTGAAGCTTTCTTT. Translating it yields CASSYSKGRWDTEAFF.

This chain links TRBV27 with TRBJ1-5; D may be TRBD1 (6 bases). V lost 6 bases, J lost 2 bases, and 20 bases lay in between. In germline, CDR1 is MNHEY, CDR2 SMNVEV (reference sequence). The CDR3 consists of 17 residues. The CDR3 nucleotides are TGTGCCAGCAGCCCCCTCAGGGGAGGGTATGGCAATCAGCCCCAGCATTTT. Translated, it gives CASSPLRGGYGNQPQHF.

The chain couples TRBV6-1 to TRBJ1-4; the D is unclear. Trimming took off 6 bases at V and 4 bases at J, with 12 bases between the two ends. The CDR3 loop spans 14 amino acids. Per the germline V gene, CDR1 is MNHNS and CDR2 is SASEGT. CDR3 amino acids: CASRTGILNEKLFF. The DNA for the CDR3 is TGTGCCAGCAGAACCGGGATCCTTAATGAAAAACTGTTTTTT.

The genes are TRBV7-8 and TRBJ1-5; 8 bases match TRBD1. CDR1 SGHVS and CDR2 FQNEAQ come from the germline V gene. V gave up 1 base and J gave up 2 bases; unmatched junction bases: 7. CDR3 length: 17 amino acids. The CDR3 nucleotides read TGTGCCAGCAGCTTAGACGGTACGACAGGGGGCAATCAGCCCCAGCATTTT. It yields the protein CASSLDGTTGGNQPQHF.

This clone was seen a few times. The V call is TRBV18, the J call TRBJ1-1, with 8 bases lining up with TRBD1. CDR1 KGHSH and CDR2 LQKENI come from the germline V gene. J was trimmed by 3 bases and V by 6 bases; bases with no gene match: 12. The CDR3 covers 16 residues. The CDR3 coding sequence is TGTGCCAGCTCCCAAGGACAGGGTCGATGGTACACTGAAGCTTTCTTT. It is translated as CASSQGQGRWYTEAFF.

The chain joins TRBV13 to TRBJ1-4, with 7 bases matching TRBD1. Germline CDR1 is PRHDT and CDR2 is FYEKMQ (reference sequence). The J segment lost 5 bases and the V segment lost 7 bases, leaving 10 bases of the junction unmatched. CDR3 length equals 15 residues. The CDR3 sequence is CASTHQDRKNEKLFF. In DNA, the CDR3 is TGTGCCAGCACCCATCAGGACAGGAAGAATGAAAAACTGTTTTTT.